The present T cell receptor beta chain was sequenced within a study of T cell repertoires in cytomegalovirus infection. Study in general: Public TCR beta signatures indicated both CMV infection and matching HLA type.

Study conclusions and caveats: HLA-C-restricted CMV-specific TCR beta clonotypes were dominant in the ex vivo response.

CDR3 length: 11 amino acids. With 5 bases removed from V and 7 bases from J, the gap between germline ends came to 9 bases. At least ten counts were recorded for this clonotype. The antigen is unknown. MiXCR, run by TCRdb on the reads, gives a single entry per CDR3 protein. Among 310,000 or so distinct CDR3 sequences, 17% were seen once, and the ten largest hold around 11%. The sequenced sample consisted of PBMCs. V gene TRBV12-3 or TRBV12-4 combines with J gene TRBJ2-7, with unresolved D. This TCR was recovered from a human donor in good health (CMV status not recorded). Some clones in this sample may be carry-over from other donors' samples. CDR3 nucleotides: TGTGCCAGCAGTCAACGTGGTGAGCAGTACTTC. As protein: CASSQRGEQYF.